Described below is a single T cell receptor (beta chain) sequence and its context. Its antigen remains unidentified. The sample originates from a study of T cell responses to AZD1222 COVID-19 vaccine. Repertoires were generated with immunoSEQ multiplex PCR, while TCRdb's copy carries only in-frame clones and drops some. The profile shows about 130,000 clones, 88% of them singletons. Study results and caveats: The study sampled repertoires only after the peak T cell response. The breadth and depth of Spike-specific TCRs increased once two AZD1222 doses had been given. Epitopes outside B.1.351 and B.1.1.7 mutated regions reportedly drew nearly half of spike TCRs.

The source material was peripheral blood, sampled on day 0 of AZD1222 vaccination. The clonotype originates from an adult in good health.

CDR3 in amino acids: CASSTGTGGYEQYF. CDR3 in DNA: TGTGCCAGCAGCACCGGGACAGGGGGGTACGAGCAGTACTTC. This chain joins TRBV6-2 or TRBV6-3 and TRBJ2-7; 11 bases fit TRBD1. Germline V gene lookup returns CDR1 MNHEY and CDR2 SVGEGT. V trimming: 6 bases; J trimming: 4 bases; junction bases outside the gene matches: 5. The CDR3 runs to 14 residues.